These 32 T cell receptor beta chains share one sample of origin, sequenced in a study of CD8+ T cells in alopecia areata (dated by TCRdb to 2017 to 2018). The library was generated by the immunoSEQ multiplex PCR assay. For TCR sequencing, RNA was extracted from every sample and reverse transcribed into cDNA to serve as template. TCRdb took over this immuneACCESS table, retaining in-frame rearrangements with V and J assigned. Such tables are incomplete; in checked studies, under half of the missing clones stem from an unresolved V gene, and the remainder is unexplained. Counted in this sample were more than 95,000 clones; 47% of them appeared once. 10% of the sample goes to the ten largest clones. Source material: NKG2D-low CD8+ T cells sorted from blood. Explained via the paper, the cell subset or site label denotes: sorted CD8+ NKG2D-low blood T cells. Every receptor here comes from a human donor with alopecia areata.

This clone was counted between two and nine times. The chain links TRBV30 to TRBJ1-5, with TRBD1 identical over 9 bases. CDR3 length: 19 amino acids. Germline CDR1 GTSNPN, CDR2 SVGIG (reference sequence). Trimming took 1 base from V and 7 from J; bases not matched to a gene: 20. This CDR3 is CAWSESGQGSEVFTQPQHF. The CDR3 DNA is TGTGCCTGGAGTGAATCGGGACAGGGATCTGAGGTCTTTACCCAGCCCCAGCATTTT.

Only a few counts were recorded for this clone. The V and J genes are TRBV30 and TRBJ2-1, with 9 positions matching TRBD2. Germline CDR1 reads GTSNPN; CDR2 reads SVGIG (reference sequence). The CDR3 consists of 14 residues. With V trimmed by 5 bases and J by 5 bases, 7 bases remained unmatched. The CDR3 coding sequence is TGTGCCTGGGGTCCCGGGACTAGCAACAATGAGCAGTTCTTC. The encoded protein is CAWGPGTSNNEQFF.

CDR3 sequence (DNA): TGCAGCGTTGAGCTGCGGGACAGGGTCCCCTACAATGAGCAGTTCTTC. It codes for CSVELRDRVPYNEQFF. The chain couples TRBV29-1 to TRBJ2-1, with TRBD1 identical over 9 bases. J was trimmed by 2 bases and V by 3 bases; bases with no gene match: 8. Germline CDR1 and CDR2: SQVTM and ANQGSEA. The CDR3 consists of 16 residues.

CDR3 in amino acids: CASSPPGWETQYF. In DNA, the CDR3 is TGTGCCAGCAGCCCCCCAGGGTGGGAGACCCAGTACTTC. The chain combines TRBV7-9 with TRBJ2-5, with D possibly matching TRBD1 (5 bases). The CDR3 runs to 13 residues. The germline gives CDR1 SEHNR, CDR2 FQNEAQ (reference sequence). Trimming left V 5 bases short and J 5 bases short, with 12 bases between.

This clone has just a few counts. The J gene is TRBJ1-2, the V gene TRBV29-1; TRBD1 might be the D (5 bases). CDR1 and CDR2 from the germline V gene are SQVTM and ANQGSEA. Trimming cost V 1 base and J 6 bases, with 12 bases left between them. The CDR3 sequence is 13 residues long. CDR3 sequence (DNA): TGCAGCGTTGAAGGCCTGACAGAAGATGGCTACACCTTC. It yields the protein CSVEGLTEDGYTF.

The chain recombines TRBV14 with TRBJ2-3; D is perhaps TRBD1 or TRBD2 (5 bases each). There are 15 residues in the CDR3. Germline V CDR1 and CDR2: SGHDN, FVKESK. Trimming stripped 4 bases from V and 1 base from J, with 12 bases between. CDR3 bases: TGTGCCAGCAGCCCTTCGGGGCGGCGCACAGATACGCAGTATTTT. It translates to CASSPSGRRTDTQYF.

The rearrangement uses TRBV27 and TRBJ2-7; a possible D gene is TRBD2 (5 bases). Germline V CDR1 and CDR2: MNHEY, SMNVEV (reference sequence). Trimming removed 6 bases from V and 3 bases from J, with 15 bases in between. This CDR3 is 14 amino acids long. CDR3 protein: CASRRERGDYEQYF. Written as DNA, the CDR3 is TGTGCCAGCAGGAGGGAGCGTGGGGACTACGAGCAGTACTTC.

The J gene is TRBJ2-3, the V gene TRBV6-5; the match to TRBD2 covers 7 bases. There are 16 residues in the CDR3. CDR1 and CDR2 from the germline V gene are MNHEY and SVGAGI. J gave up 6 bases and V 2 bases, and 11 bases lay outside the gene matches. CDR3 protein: CASSYGLAERGDTQYF. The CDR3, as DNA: TGTGCCAGCAGTTACGGTCTAGCGGAAAGAGGGGATACGCAGTATTTT.

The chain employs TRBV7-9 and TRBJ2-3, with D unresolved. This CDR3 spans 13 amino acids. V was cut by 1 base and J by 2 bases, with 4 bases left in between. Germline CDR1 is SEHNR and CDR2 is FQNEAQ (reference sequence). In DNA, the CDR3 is TGTGCCAGCAGCTTAGAGAACACAGATACGCAGTATTTT. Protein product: CASSLENTDTQYF.

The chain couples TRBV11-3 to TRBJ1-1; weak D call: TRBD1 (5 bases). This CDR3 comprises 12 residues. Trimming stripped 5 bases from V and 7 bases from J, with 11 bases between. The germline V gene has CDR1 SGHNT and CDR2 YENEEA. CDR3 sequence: CASSPGTLEAFF. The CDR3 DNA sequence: TGTGCCAGCAGCCCGGGGACCCTTGAAGCTTTCTTT. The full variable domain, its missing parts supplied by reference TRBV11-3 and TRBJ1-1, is EAGVVQSPRYKIIEKKQPVAFWCNPISGHNTLYWYLQNLGQGPELLIRYENEEAVDDSQLPKDRFSAERLKGVDSTLKIQPAELGDSAVYLCASSPGTLEAFFGQGTRLTVV.

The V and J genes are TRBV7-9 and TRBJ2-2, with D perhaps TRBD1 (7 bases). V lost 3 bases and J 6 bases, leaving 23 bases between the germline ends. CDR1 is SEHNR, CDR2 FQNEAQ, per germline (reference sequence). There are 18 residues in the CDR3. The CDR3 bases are TGTGCCAGCAGCTTCCCTAGCCGCGGGACAGCAAAGGCCGGGGAGCTGTTTTTT. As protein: CASSFPSRGTAKAGELFF.

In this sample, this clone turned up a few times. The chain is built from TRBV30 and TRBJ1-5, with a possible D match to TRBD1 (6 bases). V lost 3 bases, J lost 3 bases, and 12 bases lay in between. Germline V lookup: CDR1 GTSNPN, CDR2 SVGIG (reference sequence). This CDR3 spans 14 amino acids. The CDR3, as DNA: TGTGCCTGGAGCCCAGACAGGAACAATCAGCCCCAGCATTTT. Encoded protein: CAWSPDRNNQPQHF.

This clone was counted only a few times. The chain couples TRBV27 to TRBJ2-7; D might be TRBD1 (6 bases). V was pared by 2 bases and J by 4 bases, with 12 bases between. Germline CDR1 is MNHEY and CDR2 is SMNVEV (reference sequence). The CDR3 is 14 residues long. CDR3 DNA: TGTGCCAGCAGTTTAGGGCAGGGGCGGTACGAGCAGTACTTC. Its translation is CASSLGQGRYEQYF.

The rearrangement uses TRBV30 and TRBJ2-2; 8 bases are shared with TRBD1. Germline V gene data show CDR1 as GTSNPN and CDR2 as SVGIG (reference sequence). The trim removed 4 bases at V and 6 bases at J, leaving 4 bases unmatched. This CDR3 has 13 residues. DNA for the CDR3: TGTGCCTGGATACCGGACAGGGCCGGGGAGCTGTTTTTT. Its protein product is CAWIPDRAGELFF.

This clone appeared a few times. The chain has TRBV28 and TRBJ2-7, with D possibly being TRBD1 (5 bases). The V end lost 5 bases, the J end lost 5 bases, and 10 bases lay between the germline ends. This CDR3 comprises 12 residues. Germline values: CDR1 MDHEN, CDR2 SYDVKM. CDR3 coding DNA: TGTGCCAGCAGTGATCTCAGGGACGAGCAGTACTTC. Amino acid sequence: CASSDLRDEQYF.

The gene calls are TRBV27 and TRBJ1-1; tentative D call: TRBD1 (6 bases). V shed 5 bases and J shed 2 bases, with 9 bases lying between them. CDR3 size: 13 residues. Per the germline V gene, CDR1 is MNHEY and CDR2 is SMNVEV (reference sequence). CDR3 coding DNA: TGTGCCAGCAGTCCGGGGGCAAACACTGAAGCTTTCTTT. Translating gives CASSPGANTEAFF.

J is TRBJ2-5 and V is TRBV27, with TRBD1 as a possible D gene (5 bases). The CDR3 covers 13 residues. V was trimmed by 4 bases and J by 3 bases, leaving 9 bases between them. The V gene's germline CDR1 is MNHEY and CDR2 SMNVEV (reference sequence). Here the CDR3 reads CASSWGREETQYF. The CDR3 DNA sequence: TGTGCCAGCAGTTGGGGCAGAGAAGAGACCCAGTACTTC.

The CDR3 loop reads CSVELEPYEQYF. CDR3 in DNA: TGCAGCGTTGAATTGGAACCCTACGAGCAGTACTTC. The V gene is TRBV29-1, the J gene TRBJ2-7; D remains unclear. V gave up 2 bases and J gave up 2 bases, with 7 bases separating them. Germline V lookup: CDR1 SQVTM, CDR2 ANQGSEA. The CDR3 spans 12 residues.

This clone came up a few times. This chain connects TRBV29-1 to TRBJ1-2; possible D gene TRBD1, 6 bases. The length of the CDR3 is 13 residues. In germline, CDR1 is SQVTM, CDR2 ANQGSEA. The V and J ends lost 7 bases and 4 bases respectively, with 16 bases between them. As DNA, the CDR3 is TGCAGCGGGCGACCGGTAGGGGGCTATGGCTACACCTTC. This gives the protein CSGRPVGGYGYTF.

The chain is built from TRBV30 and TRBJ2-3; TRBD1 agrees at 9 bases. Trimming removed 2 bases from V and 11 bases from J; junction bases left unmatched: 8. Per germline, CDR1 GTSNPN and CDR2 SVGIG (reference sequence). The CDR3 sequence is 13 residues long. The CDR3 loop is CAWSPTGGVQQYF. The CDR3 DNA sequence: TGTGCCTGGAGTCCAACAGGGGGCGTCCAGCAGTATTTT.

The DNA for the CDR3 is TGTGCCAGCAGCCCCTGGGGACTAGCGGTGGGAGAAGAGACCCAGTACTTC. This gives the protein CASSPWGLAVGEETQYF. This chain connects TRBV11-2 to TRBJ2-5; TRBD2 agrees at 11 bases. The CDR3 covers 17 residues. Germline loops: CDR1 SGHAT, CDR2 FQNNGV. The ends lost 5 bases at V and 3 bases at J; junction bases unmatched: 11.

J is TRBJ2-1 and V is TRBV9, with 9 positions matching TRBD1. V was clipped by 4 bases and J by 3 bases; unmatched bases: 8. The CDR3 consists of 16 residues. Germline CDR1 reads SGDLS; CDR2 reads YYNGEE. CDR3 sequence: CASSITGGRNYNEQFF. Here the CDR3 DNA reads TGTGCCAGCAGCATCACAGGGGGCAGGAACTACAATGAGCAGTTCTTC.

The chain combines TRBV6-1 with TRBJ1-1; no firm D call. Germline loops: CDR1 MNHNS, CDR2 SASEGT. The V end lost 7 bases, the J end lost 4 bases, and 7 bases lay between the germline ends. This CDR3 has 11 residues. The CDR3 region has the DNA TGTGCCAGCACGAGGAGCACTGAAGCTTTCTTT. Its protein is CASTRSTEAFF.

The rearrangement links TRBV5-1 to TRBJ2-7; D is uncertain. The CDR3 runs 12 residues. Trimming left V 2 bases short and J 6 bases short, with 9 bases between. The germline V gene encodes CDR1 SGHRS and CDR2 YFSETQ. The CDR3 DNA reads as TGCGCCAGCAGCTTCGACATGGGCGAGCAGTACTTC. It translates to CASSFDMGEQYF.

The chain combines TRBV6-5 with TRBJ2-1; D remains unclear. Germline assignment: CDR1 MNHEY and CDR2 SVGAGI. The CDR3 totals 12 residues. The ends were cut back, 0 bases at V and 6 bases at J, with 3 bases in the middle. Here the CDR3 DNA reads TGTGCCAGCAGTTACTCCGGCAATGAGCAGTTCTTC. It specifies CASSYSGNEQFF.

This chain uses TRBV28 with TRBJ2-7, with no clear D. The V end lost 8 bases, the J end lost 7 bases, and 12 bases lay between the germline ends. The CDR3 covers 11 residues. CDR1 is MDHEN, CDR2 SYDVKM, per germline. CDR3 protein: CASDYLGEQYF. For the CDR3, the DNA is TGTGCCAGCGATTATTTGGGTGAGCAGTACTTC.

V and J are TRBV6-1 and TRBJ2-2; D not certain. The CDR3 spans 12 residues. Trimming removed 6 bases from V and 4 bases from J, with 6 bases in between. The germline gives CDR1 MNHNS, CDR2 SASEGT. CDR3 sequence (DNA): TGTGCCAGCAGCCCGGCCACCGGGGAGCTGTTTTTT. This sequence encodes CASSPATGELFF.

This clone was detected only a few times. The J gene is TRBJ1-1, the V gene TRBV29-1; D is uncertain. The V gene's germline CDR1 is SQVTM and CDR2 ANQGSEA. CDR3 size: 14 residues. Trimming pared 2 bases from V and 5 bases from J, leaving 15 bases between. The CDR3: CSVEIPGMRTEAFF. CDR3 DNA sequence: TGCAGCGTTGAAATCCCCGGGATGAGAACTGAAGCTTTCTTT.

CDR3 amino acids: CSVEDIPNDSTDTQYF. The CDR3 DNA sequence: TGCAGCGTTGAAGATATCCCAAATGATAGCACAGATACGCAGTATTTT. The rearrangement links TRBV29-1 to TRBJ2-3; D unclear. Deletions cut 0 bases from V and 0 bases from J, with 13 bases between. The length of the CDR3 is 16 residues. Germline lookup yields CDR1 SQVTM and CDR2 ANQGSEA.

CDR3 sequence reads: CASTDRSYEQYF. The DNA of the CDR3 is TGTGCCAGCACGGACAGGAGCTACGAGCAGTACTTC. The chain carries TRBV2 and TRBJ2-7; TRBD1 aligns across 7 bases. Trimming took 7 bases from V and 3 from J; bases not matched to a gene: 3. This CDR3 has 12 amino acids. Germline assignment: CDR1 SNHLY and CDR2 FYNNEI.

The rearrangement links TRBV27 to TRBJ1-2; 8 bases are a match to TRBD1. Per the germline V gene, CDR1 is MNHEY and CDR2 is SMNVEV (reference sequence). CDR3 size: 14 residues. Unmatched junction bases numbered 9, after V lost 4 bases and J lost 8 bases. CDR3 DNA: TGTGCCAGCAGTTCCACCAGGACAGGGCCAGGCTACACCTTC. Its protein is CASSSTRTGPGYTF.

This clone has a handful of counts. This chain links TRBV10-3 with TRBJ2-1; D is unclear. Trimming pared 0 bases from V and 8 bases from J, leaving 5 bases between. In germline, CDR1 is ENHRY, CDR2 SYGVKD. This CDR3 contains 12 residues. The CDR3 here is CAISESLDEQFF. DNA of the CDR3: TGTGCCATCAGTGAGTCGTTGGATGAGCAGTTCTTC.